This is a list of T cell receptor beta chains from one sample in a study of blood T cell repertoires in COVID-19. Here immunoSEQ multiplex PCR was the method, and the copy in TCRdb shows in-frame clones only, minus some. This sample has over 200,000 clones, with roughly 87% found just once. Sequenced sample: peripheral blood. These receptors originate from a man aged 40-49 years with active or convalescent COVID-19. Each CDR3 is given with its conserved first and last residue. D genes are given only for firm matches. For some rows the clone size is stated as once, few or many, or as a class when expanded; others skip it.

>11|NA|TRBJ2-5|TRBV20-1|once
TGCAGTGCTAGAGACAGGGTCGCCCAGTACTTC
CSARDRVAQYF
>16|TRBD2|TRBJ2-3|TRBV11-2|NA
TGTGCCAGCAGCGCGCTGCGGGGGAGAAGCACAGATACGCAGTATTTT
CASSALRGRSTDTQYF
>15|NA|TRBJ1-5|TRBV5-5|NA
TGTGCCAGCAGCTTGGGGGAGGGGAGCAATCAGCCCCAGCATTTT
CASSLGEGSNQPQHF
>16|NA|TRBJ1-1|TRBV9|NA
TGTGCCAGCAGCGTAGCTAAGGGGATACTGAACACTGAAGCTTTCTTT
CASSVAKGILNTEAFF
>14|NA|TRBJ2-3|TRBV7-7|NA
TGTGCCAGCAGCTTAGCAGCGACGGGGGATACGCAGTATTTT
CASSLAATGDTQYF
>13|TRBD1|TRBJ1-2|TRBV30|NA
TGTGCCTGGAGTGGACAGGGGATCTCTGGCTACACCTTC
CAWSGQGISGYTF
>17|TRBD1|TRBJ1-2|TRBV7-9|NA
TGTGCCAGCAGGCGCCGACAGGGGGCTCTGAGGGGGTCTGGCTACACCTTC
CASRRRQGALRGSGYTF
>14|TRBD2|TRBJ2-3|TRBV15|NA
TGTGCCACCAGCAGAGAACTAGCGGAAGATACGCAGTATTTT
CATSRELAEDTQYF
>15|TRBD1|TRBJ1-2|TRBV5-4|NA
TGTGCCAGCAGCTATGCGGGACAGGGCCCAGGGGGCTACACCTTC
CASSYAGQGPGGYTF
>14|TRBD1|TRBJ1-4|TRBV29-1|NA
TGCAGCGCCGCAACAGGGGCAACTAATGAAAAACTGTTTTTT
CSAATGATNEKLFF
>14|NA|TRBJ1-6|TRBV2|NA
TGTGCCAGCAGTGAAGTGTCCGAGAATTCACCCCTCCACTTT
CASSEVSENSPLHF
>16|TRBD1|TRBJ1-3|TRBV5-1|few
TGCGCCAGCAGCTTGGGGACAGGCCTCTCTGGAAACACCATATATTTT
CASSLGTGLSGNTIYF
>12|NA|TRBJ2-2|TRBV9|NA
TGTGCCAGCAGTCCGTACACCGGGGAGCTGTTTTTT
CASSPYTGELFF
>13|NA|TRBJ1-1|TRBV10-2|NA
TGCGCCAGCAGACGGGGGGCGGACACTGAAGCTTTCTTT
CASRRGADTEAFF
>15|NA|TRBJ1-4|TRBV7-9|NA
TGTGCCAGCAGCCCAATCGGCAGGGGAAATGAAAAACTGTTTTTT
CASSPIGRGNEKLFF
>17|NA|TRBJ1-3|TRBV2|NA
TGTGCCAGCAGTGAAGCGGCCTTTGCTAGCTCTGGAAACACCATATATTTT
CASSEAAFASSGNTIYF